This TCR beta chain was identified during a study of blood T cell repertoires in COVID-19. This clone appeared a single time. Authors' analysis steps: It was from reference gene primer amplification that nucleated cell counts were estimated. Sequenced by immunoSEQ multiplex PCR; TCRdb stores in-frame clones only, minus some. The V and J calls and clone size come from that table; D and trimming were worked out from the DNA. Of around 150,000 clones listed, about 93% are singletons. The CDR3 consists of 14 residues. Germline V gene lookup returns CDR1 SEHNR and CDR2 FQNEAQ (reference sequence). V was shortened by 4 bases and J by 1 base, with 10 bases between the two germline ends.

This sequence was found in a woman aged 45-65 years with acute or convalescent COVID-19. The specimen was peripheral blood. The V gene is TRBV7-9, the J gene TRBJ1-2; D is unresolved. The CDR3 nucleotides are TGTGCCAGCAGCTCGTCCGGGGTTAACTATGGCTACACCTTC. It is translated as CASSSSGVNYGYTF.